The text below deals with one T cell receptor beta chain. The antigen remains unidentified. This specimen belongs to a study of cytomegalovirus exposure and HLA in healthy donors. Points from the study as a whole: Most TCR sequences proved rare, with some public TCRs found in many donors. At a 0.05 false discovery rate, a later analysis found about 17,000 TCR beta sequences to be associated with HLA alleles. The study put under 200 TCR beta chains on its list as cytomegalovirus-associated. Accurate predictions that matched the HLA-A and HLA-B alleles of most subjects were reportedly made from TCR beta sequences.

The PCR had 60 Vbeta and 13 Jbeta primers. TCRdb keeps only in-frame clones here, not all; method: immunoSEQ multiplex PCR. The data contain some 200,000 clones, roughly 79% of them seen just once; the ten biggest clones take up under 2.5%. The V end was cut by 1 base, the J end by 8 bases, with 9 bases between. The CDR3 sequence is 14 residues long. CDR1 SGHVS and CDR2 FQNEAQ come from the germline V gene. The sequence was collected from a woman aged 25 to 39 in good health and CMV-seropositive. This sequence joins TRBV7-8 and TRBJ1-6; TRBD1 might be the D (5 bases). Sequencing was carried out using PBMCs. The CDR3 loop reads CASSLGGEYSPLHF. The DNA of the CDR3 is TGTGCCAGCAGCTTAGGGGGGGAGTATTCACCCCTCCACTTT.